Presented here are 13 T cell receptor beta chains from one specimen sequenced in a study of beta chain features in type 1 diabetes. Expressed TCRB transcripts were sequenced after all isolated RNA was converted to cDNA. This table comes from immunoSEQ multiplex PCR, and its TCRdb copy is limited to in-frame clones, with some not included. The sample holds about 300,000 clones, approximately 8% seen once. The sequencing input was central memory CD4+ T cells from blood. The receptors were gathered from a woman younger than 30 in good health.

This clone occurred a few times. This chain links TRBV6-4 with TRBJ2-7; 10 positions match TRBD2. Looked up from germline, CDR1 is MRHNA and CDR2 is SNTAGT. The CDR3 covers 13 residues. The V gene end was trimmed by 7 bases and the J gene end by 4 bases; junction bases not matched to a gene: 4. The CDR3 region is CASNGTSAYEQYV. As DNA, the CDR3 is TGTGCCAGCAACGGGACTAGCGCTTACGAGCAGTACGTC.

This chain links TRBV2 with TRBJ1-1; tentative D call: TRBD1 (5 bases). The germline V gene encodes CDR1 SNHLY and CDR2 FYNNEI. Trimming removed 8 bases at V and 2 bases at J, with 12 bases between. The CDR3 spans 13 residues. The CDR3 is CASERGANTEAFF. CDR3 bases: TGTGCCAGCGAGAGGGGAGCAAACACTGAAGCTTTCTTT.

This clone has more than one count but fewer than ten. The rearrangement links TRBV7-3 to TRBJ2-1, with 9 bases lining up with TRBD2. The germline CDR1 and CDR2 sequences are SGHTA and FQGTGA. V was clipped by 3 bases and J by 9 bases; unmatched bases: 15. The CDR3 is 17 residues long. CDR3 coding DNA: TGTGCCAGCAGCTTGGCGGGGGGGCCCGGACAAGCTTTTGAGCAGTTCTTC. Translation gives CASSLAGGPGQAFEQFF.

This clone was picked up many times. The chain uses TRBV2 and TRBJ1-1; D not certain. Germline CDR1 and CDR2: SNHLY and FYNNEI. V dropped 3 bases and J dropped 7 bases, with 12 bases sitting between them. CDR3 length: 13 amino acids. CDR3 sequence: CASSDRVGLEAFF. The CDR3 bases are TGTGCCAGCAGTGATCGGGTAGGACTTGAAGCTTTCTTT.

This clone has only a few counts. Other DNA sequences of this sample code for an identical CDR3. The rearrangement joins TRBV5-1 to TRBJ2-3, with D tentatively TRBD2 (5 bases). This CDR3 spans 14 amino acids. CDR1 and CDR2 (germline): SGHRS, YFSETQ. Between the trimmed V and J ends, which lost 0 bases and 3 bases, there was a span of 8 bases. CDR3 nucleotides: TGCGCCAGCAGCTTGGACCCGGGGACAGATACGCAGTATTTT. Translating it yields CASSLDPGTDTQYF.

The chain joins TRBV5-1 to TRBJ1-6, with D tentatively TRBD1 (5 bases). This CDR3 comprises 14 residues. V lost 4 bases and J 7 bases, leaving 12 bases between the germline ends. Germline V gene lookup returns CDR1 SGHRS and CDR2 YFSETQ. CDR3 in DNA: TGCGCCAGCAGCCAGGGATTCCAAAATTCACCCCTCCACTTT. This translates into CASSQGFQNSPLHF. Filled out from reference TRBV5-1 and TRBJ1-6, the complete variable domain reads KAGVTQTPRYLIKTRGQQVTLSCSPISGHRSVSWYQQTPGQGLQFLFEYFSETQRNKGNFPGRFSGRQFSNSRSEMNVSTLELGDSALYLCASSQGFQNSPLHFGNGTRLTVT.

The gene calls are TRBV7-2 and TRBJ2-3; no firm D call. CDR1 and CDR2 from the germline V gene are SGHTA and FQGNSA. Deletions cut 3 bases from V and 2 bases from J, with 6 bases between. CDR3 length equals 13 residues. CDR3: CASSFQYTDTQYF. In DNA form, the CDR3 reads TGTGCCAGCAGCTTTCAATACACAGATACGCAGTATTTT.

This clone was detected only a few times. J is TRBJ2-5 and V is TRBV14; TRBD1 might be the D (6 bases). V lost 5 bases to trimming and J lost 9 bases, with 16 bases between them. This CDR3 has 13 amino acids. Germline V gives CDR1 SGHDN, CDR2 FVKESK. CDR3 coding DNA: TGTGCCAGCAGCTGGACAGCCAACGGGGCCCAGTACTTC. Protein: CASSWTANGAQYF.

This clone was detected a few times. The chain employs TRBV5-1 and TRBJ1-3; D uncertain. Trimming took 0 bases from V and 7 from J, leaving 11 bases between them. The CDR3 has 14 amino acids. The germline gives CDR1 SGHRS, CDR2 YFSETQ. CDR3 region: CASSLEGNGNTIYF. CDR3 nucleotide sequence: TGCGCCAGCAGCTTGGAGGGTAACGGGAACACCATATATTTT.

This chain connects TRBV2 to TRBJ2-1; D is undetermined. V shed 8 bases and J shed 8 bases, with 16 bases lying between them. Germline CDR1 reads SNHLY; CDR2 reads FYNNEI. This CDR3 spans 13 amino acids. In nucleotides, the CDR3 is TGTGCCAGCCGCGACGGAGCCAGCGATGAGCAGTTCTTC. It is translated as CASRDGASDEQFF.

This clone was seen ten or more times. The CDR3 sequence is CASSPKLGAYNEQFF. The CDR3 region has the DNA TGTGCCAGCAGCCCTAAACTTGGCGCCTACAATGAGCAGTTCTTC. The gene calls are TRBV7-2 and TRBJ2-1; D remains ambiguous. This CDR3 has 15 amino acids. V lost 5 bases, J lost 2 bases, and 13 bases lay in between. Germline V lookup: CDR1 SGHTA, CDR2 FQGNSA.

This clone was seen more than once but under ten times. The chain uses TRBV5-1 and TRBJ2-2; no clear D gene. V was shortened by 1 base and J by 1 base, with 5 bases between the two germline ends. CDR3 length equals 14 residues. The V gene's germline CDR1 is SGHRS and CDR2 YFSETQ. This chain's CDR3 is CASSLSRNTGELFF. CDR3 coding DNA: TGCGCCAGCAGCTTGTCCAGGAACACCGGGGAGCTGTTTTTT.

This clone was counted a few times. The rearrangement joins TRBV2 to TRBJ2-2, with 7 positions matching TRBD1. The germline CDR1 and CDR2 sequences are SNHLY and FYNNEI. The CDR3 spans 15 residues. V shed 7 bases and J 0 bases; nucleotides not matched to a gene: 5. In DNA form, the CDR3 reads TGTGCCAGCATTACGGGACAGTCGAACACCGGGGAGCTGTTTTTT. This translates into CASITGQSNTGELFF.